The clone carrying this T cell receptor beta chain was seen many times. The time point was: pre-sensitization, week 0. As to treatment: therapeutic diphenylcyclopropenone sensitization with weekly scalp DPC. The length of the CDR3 is 19 residues. Germline V gene data show CDR1 as MNHEY and CDR2 as SVGEGT. V gave up 3 bases and J gave up 1 base; unmatched junction bases: 14. This sample was taken from a study of human T cells and chemical hapten exposure. As the library was built, unique molecular identifiers were attached to individual cDNA molecules. TCRdb analysed the RACE reads with MiXCR anew, one entry per CDR3 protein. The sample has some 70,000 distinct CDR3 sequences; 10% to 11% are singletons.

This sequence joins TRBV6-2 or TRBV6-3 and TRBJ1-5; the match to TRBD1 covers 8 bases. This clonotype was obtained from a woman in her forties or fifties with alopecia areata. Some clones in this sample may be carry-over from other donors' samples. Sample: whole blood, taken in connection with sensitization to the hapten diphenylcyclopropenone (DPC). This CDR3 is CASSYSSDRGGLSNQPQHF. The DNA for the CDR3 is TGTGCCAGCAGTTATTCCTCCGACAGGGGAGGATTGAGCAATCAGCCCCAGCATTTT.